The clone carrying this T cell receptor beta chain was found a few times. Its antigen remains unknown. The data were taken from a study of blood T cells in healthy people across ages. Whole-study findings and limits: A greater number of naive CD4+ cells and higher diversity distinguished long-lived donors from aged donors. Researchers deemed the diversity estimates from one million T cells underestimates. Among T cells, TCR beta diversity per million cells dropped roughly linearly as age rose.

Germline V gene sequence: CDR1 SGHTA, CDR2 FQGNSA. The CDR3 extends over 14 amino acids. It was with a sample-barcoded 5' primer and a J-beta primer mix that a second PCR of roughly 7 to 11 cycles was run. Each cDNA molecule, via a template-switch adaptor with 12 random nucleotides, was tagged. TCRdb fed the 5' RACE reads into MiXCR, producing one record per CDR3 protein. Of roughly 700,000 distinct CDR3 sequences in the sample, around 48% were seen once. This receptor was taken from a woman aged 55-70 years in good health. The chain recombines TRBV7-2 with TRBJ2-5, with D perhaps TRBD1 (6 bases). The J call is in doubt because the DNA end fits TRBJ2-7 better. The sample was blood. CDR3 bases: TGTGCCAGCAGCTCAACTCCGGGACAACACGAGCAGTACTTC. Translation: CASSSTPGQHEQYF.